Listed here are 27 T cell receptor beta chains from one sample, sequenced in a study of cytomegalovirus exposure and HLA in healthy donors. It was with 60 Vbeta and 13 Jbeta primers that the PCR ran. Assay used: immunoSEQ multiplex PCR; TCRdb lists only in-frame clones, some missing. This sample yields roughly 110,000 clones, of which 65% to 80% are seen a single time; less than 3% belongs to the top ten. Source material: PBMCs. Receptor source: a male donor in good health and CMV-seropositive.

The rearrangement joins TRBV7-2 to TRBJ2-7, with D uncertain. The length of the CDR3 is 15 residues. CDR1 and CDR2 (germline): SGHTA, FQGNSA. V was clipped by 7 bases and J by 2 bases, with 18 bases between them. The CDR3 spells CASNSPDLVAYEQYF. DNA of the CDR3: TGTGCCAGCAACTCCCCCGACTTAGTAGCCTACGAGCAGTACTTC. Supplemented by reference TRBV7-2 and TRBJ2-7, the full variable domain reads GAGVSQSPSNKVTEKGKDVELRCDPISGHTALYWYRQSLGQGLEFLIYFQGNSAPDKSGLPSDRFSAERTGGSVSTLTIQRTQQEDSAVYLCASNSPDLVAYEQYFGPGTRLTVT.

The chain recombines TRBV7-2 with TRBJ1-5; D is possibly TRBD1 (6 bases). The CDR3 has 14 amino acids. CDR1 SGHTA and CDR2 FQGNSA come from the germline V gene. With 1 base removed from V and 5 bases from J, the gap between germline ends came to 9 bases. The CDR3 sequence: CASSLVYRDQPQHF. The CDR3, as DNA: TGTGCCAGCAGCTTAGTTTACAGGGATCAGCCCCAGCATTTT. Supplemented by reference TRBV7-2 and TRBJ1-5, the full variable domain reads GAGVSQSPSNKVTEKGKDVELRCDPISGHTALYWYRQSLGQGLEFLIYFQGNSAPDKSGLPSDRFSAERTGGSVSTLTIQRTQQEDSAVYLCASSLVYRDQPQHFGDGTRLSIL.

The CDR3 nucleotides are TGTGCCAGCAGCCTCACTAGCGGCTCCTACGAGCAGTACTTC. Its translation: CASSLTSGSYEQYF. The chain couples TRBV6-5 to TRBJ2-7, with TRBD2 identical over 8 bases. J was trimmed by 0 bases and V by 6 bases; bases with no gene match: 4. The CDR3 covers 14 residues. CDR1 is MNHEY and CDR2 is SVGAGI in the germline V gene.

The chain recombines TRBV7-2 with TRBJ1-1; perhaps TRBD1 as D (5 bases). V lost 1 base and J 1 base, leaving 13 bases between the germline ends. Germline V gene lookup returns CDR1 SGHTA and CDR2 FQGNSA. The CDR3 runs to 16 residues. The DNA of the CDR3 is TGTGCCAGCAGCTTAGAGGGCACAGGCCCGAACACTGAAGCTTTCTTT. It encodes CASSLEGTGPNTEAFF.

J is TRBJ2-1 and V is TRBV9; 12 bases align to TRBD2. The germline V gene encodes CDR1 SGDLS and CDR2 YYNGEE. V lost 4 bases and J lost 4; bases outside the gene matches: 3. The CDR3 is 15 residues long. Here the CDR3 DNA reads TGTGCCAGCAGCAGGACTAGCGGGGAGTACAATGAGCAGTTCTTC. This encodes CASSRTSGEYNEQFF.

This rearrangement joins TRBV28 to TRBJ1-1; D gene unclear. Germline V CDR1 and CDR2: MDHEN, SYDVKM. The CDR3 contains 12 residues. Trimming took off 6 bases at V and 5 bases at J, with 10 bases between the two ends. CDR3 coding DNA: TGTGCCAGCAGCAGGAGGAATACTGAAGCTTTCTTT. As protein: CASSRRNTEAFF.

This clone was recorded once. DNA for the CDR3: TGCGCCAGCAGCCAAGCATCGGGACAGCCCTCCTACGAGCAGTACTTC. Translation gives CASSQASGQPSYEQYF. V is TRBV4-1 and J is TRBJ2-7; TRBD1 aligns across 7 bases. In germline, CDR1 is MGHRA, CDR2 YSYEKL. V lost 1 base and J lost 0; bases outside the gene matches: 6. The CDR3 sequence is 16 residues long.

This clone occurred once. The chain couples TRBV6-5 to TRBJ2-2; TRBD1 agrees at 10 bases. V shed 7 bases and J 5 bases; nucleotides not matched to a gene: 7. The CDR3 is made up of 15 amino acids. Germline CDR1 MNHEY, CDR2 SVGAGI. The CDR3 is CASKPPGQGTGELFF. The CDR3 bases are TGTGCCAGCAAACCGCCGGGACAGGGGACCGGGGAGCTGTTTTTT.

V usage is TRBV4-3 and J usage is TRBJ1-2, with 10 nucleotides matching TRBD1. The CDR3 sequence is 18 residues long. Germline CDR1 LGHNA, CDR2 YSLEER. V was pared by 0 bases and J by 0 bases, with 7 bases of the junction left unmatched. CDR3 protein: CASSQDWTGGLANYGYTF. The DNA of the CDR3 is TGCGCCAGCAGCCAAGATTGGACAGGGGGATTGGCTAACTATGGCTACACCTTC.

This rearrangement joins TRBV27 to TRBJ2-7; D may be TRBD1 (5 bases). The CDR3 spans 14 residues. V lost 2 bases, J lost 5 bases, and 13 bases lay in between. Germline values: CDR1 MNHEY, CDR2 SMNVEV (reference sequence). Written as DNA, the CDR3 is TGTGCCAGCAGTTTAACTTCTTGGGGCCACGAGCAGTACTTC. Protein sequence: CASSLTSWGHEQYF.

This chain links TRBV10-3 with TRBJ2-2, with TRBD2 matching 11 bases. The CDR3 consists of 16 residues. Per germline, CDR1 ENHRY and CDR2 SYGVKD. J lost 0 bases, V lost 11 bases, and 8 bases had no gene match. The CDR3 sequence is CAAGASGRTNTGELFF. In DNA, the CDR3 is TGTGCCGCCGGGGCTAGCGGGAGGACGAACACCGGGGAGCTGTTTTTT.

The chain joins TRBV5-6 to TRBJ1-5; 7 nucleotides line up with TRBD1. CDR1 is SGHDT and CDR2 is YYEEEE in the germline V gene. The CDR3 sequence is 14 residues long. Losses at the gene ends were 4 bases for V and 2 bases for J; bases not matched to a gene: 3. The CDR3, as DNA: TGTGCCAGCAGCCACAGGGGTGGCAATCAGCCCCAGCATTTT. This translates into CASSHRGGNQPQHF.

A word on this clone: Sequence at one end of the junction differs from germline and may be a read error. This rearrangement joins TRBV6-1 to TRBJ1-2; weak D call: TRBD1 (5 bases). Germline assignment: CDR1 MNHNS and CDR2 SASEGT. CDR3 length: 13 residues. The CDR3, as DNA: TGTGCCATCAGTTGGGGCAGCTACGATGGCTACACCTTC. Translated, it gives CAISWGSYDGYTF.

V usage is TRBV6-5 and J usage is TRBJ1-2; D call uncertain. V lost 6 bases and J 4 bases, leaving 6 bases between the germline ends. Germline values: CDR1 MNHEY, CDR2 SVGAGI. The CDR3 runs to 11 residues. Here the CDR3 reads CASSDSYGYTF. Here the CDR3 DNA reads TGTGCCAGCAGCGACTCCTATGGCTACACCTTC.

This chain links TRBV7-3 with TRBJ2-1; 9 bases agree with TRBD1. Germline V gene lookup returns CDR1 SGHTA and CDR2 FQGTGA. This CDR3 spans 14 amino acids. V gave up 5 bases and J gave up 9 bases; unmatched junction bases: 8. CDR3 nucleotide sequence: TGTGCCAGCAGCCCCGTCGGGACAGGGAGTGAGCAGTTCTTC. It encodes CASSPVGTGSEQFF.

The chain is built from TRBV5-8 and TRBJ1-5, with D possibly being TRBD1 (6 bases). The CDR3 totals 16 residues. The V end was cut by 1 base, the J end by 7 bases, with 18 bases between. Germline-derived CDR1 and CDR2 are SGHTS and YDEGEE. CDR3 residues: CASSLPYGWGLQPQHF. CDR3 DNA sequence: TGTGCCAGCAGCTTGCCCTATGGATGGGGGCTACAGCCCCAGCATTTT.

The chain is built from TRBV5-4 and TRBJ2-7, with TRBD1 matching over 8 bases. The CDR3 has 15 amino acids. J gave up 7 bases and V 5 bases, and 14 bases lay outside the gene matches. Germline loops: CDR1 SGHNT, CDR2 YYREEE (reference sequence). The CDR3: CASRPRGQLTGEQYF. CDR3 nucleotide sequence: TGTGCCAGCAGGCCCAGGGGGCAATTAACTGGGGAGCAGTACTTC.

The chain employs TRBV5-1 and TRBJ1-1; D is possibly TRBD1 (6 bases). V was shortened by 5 bases and J by 4 bases, with 9 bases between the two germline ends. The CDR3 contains 12 residues. Germline loops: CDR1 SGHRS, CDR2 YFSETQ. The CDR3 region has the DNA TGCGCCAGCAGAACAGGGTTCACTGAAGCTTTCTTT. It encodes CASRTGFTEAFF.

This clone was recorded once. This rearrangement joins TRBV5-1 to TRBJ2-7; the match to TRBD2 covers 7 bases. V trimming: 4 bases; J trimming: 0 bases; junction bases outside the gene matches: 7. CDR3 length equals 15 residues. The germline CDR1 and CDR2 sequences are SGHRS and YFSETQ. In nucleotides, the CDR3 is TGCGCCAGCAGCACCCCAGCGGGACCCTCCTACGAGCAGTACTTC. Its protein is CASSTPAGPSYEQYF.

V and J are TRBV7-2 and TRBJ2-3, with D perhaps matching TRBD2 (6 bases). Trimming removed 0 bases at V and 4 bases at J, with 11 bases between. Germline V gene lookup returns CDR1 SGHTA and CDR2 FQGNSA. The CDR3 has 15 amino acids. The CDR3 DNA follows: TGTGCCAGCAGCTTAGCGGGAGGAGGGGCAGATACGCAGTATTTT. It yields the protein CASSLAGGGADTQYF.

V is TRBV6-5 and J is TRBJ2-7, with 7 positions matching TRBD2. CDR3 length: 15 residues. J lost 0 bases, V lost 2 bases, and 4 bases had no gene match. The germline CDR1 and CDR2 sequences are MNHEY and SVGAGI. The CDR3 is CASSYRGESSYEQYF. The DNA of the CDR3 is TGTGCCAGCAGTTACCGGGGGGAGAGCTCCTACGAGCAGTACTTC.

CDR3 DNA sequence: TGTGCCAGCAGCGGACAGGGGACTAACTATGGCTACACCTTC. Translation: CASSGQGTNYGYTF. The chain recombines TRBV9 with TRBJ1-2; 8 bases fit TRBD1. V dropped 3 bases and J dropped 0; count of bases not matched to a gene: 1. CDR1 and CDR2 from the germline V gene are SGDLS and YYNGEE. The CDR3 contains 14 residues.

This chain uses TRBV19 with TRBJ2-1; 7 bases line up with TRBD2. V lost 3 bases and J lost 6; bases outside the gene matches: 5. The CDR3 covers 14 residues. CDR1 is LNHDA and CDR2 is SQIVND in the germline V gene (reference sequence). The CDR3 DNA is TGTGCCAGTAGTATCTTGCGGGAGTTCAATGAGCAGTTCTTC. This codes for CASSILREFNEQFF.

In its sample, this clone was seen once. The J gene is TRBJ2-7, the V gene TRBV6-1, with 8 bases lining up with TRBD1. Germline CDR1 reads MNHNS; CDR2 reads SASEGT. The CDR3 extends over 14 amino acids. J lost 5 bases, V lost 5 bases, and 8 bases had no gene match. CDR3 residues: CASSTDRGVNEQYF. DNA of the CDR3: TGTGCCAGCAGTACAGACAGGGGAGTCAACGAGCAGTACTTC.

This clone has only a few counts. This same CDR3 is encoded by further DNA sequences in the sample. V usage is TRBV28 and J usage is TRBJ2-2; 7 nucleotides line up with TRBD1. Per germline, CDR1 MDHEN and CDR2 SYDVKM. The CDR3 covers 14 residues. V lost 6 bases and J lost 2; bases outside the gene matches: 3. The CDR3 loop is CASSGTANTGELFF. DNA for the CDR3: TGTGCCAGCAGCGGGACAGCTAACACCGGGGAGCTGTTTTTT.

Of note for this clone: Relative to the germline gene, one junction end is altered; a read error may explain this. Other DNA sequences in the sample encode the same CDR3. V usage is TRBV28 and J usage is TRBJ2-7; D remains unclear. Germline values: CDR1 MDHEN, CDR2 SYDVKM. The CDR3 has 14 amino acids. DNA for the CDR3: TGTGCCAGCAGTCACTTCGGAGTCTCCTACGAGCAATACTTC. This codes for CASSHFGVSYEQYF.

Only one count was recorded for this clone. The chain links TRBV10-3 to TRBJ1-1, with a tentative D call TRBD1 (5 bases). The CDR3 totals 14 residues. Germline V gene lookup returns CDR1 ENHRY and CDR2 SYGVKD. V was cut by 6 bases and J by 0 bases, with 11 bases left in between. In DNA, the CDR3 is TGTGCCATCAGCCTCGGAGGGGTGAACACTGAAGCTTTCTTT. It is translated as CAISLGGVNTEAFF.